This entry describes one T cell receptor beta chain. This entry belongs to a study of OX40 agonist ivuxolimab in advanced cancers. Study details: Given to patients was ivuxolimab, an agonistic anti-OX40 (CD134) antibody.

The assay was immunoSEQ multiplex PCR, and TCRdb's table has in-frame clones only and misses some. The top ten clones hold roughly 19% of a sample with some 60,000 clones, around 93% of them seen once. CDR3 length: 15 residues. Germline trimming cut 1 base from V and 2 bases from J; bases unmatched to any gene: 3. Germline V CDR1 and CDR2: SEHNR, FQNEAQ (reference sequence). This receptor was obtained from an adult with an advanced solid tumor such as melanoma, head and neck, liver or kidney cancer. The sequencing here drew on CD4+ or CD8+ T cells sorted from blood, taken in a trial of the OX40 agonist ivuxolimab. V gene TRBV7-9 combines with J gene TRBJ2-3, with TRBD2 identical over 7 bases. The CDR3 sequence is CASSLVGGNTDTQYF. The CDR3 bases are TGTGCCAGCAGCTTAGTGGGAGGGAACACAGATACGCAGTATTTT.